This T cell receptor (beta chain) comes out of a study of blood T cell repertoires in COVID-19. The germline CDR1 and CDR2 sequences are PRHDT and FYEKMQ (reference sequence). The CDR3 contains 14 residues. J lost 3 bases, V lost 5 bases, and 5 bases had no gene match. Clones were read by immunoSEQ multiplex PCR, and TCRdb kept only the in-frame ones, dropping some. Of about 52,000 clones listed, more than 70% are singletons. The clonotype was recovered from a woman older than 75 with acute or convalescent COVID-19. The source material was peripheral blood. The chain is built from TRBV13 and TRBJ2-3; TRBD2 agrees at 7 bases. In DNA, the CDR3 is TGTGCCAGCAGCCAAAAACTAGCGACAGATACGCAGTATTTT. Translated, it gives CASSQKLATDTQYF.